This TCR beta chain stems from a study of blood T cells in healthy people across ages. Notes on the study in general: It was not possible, with unsorted PBMCs, to conclusively compare naive and antigen-experienced cells.

A remark on this clonotype: Its specificity is unknown.

A second about 7 to 11 cycle PCR used barcoded and J-beta primers. TCRdb analysed the 5' RACE reads with MiXCR anew, one entry per CDR3 protein. The sample lists over 950,000 distinct CDR3 sequences; about 51% were seen once. CDR1 and CDR2 from the germline V gene are MNHEY and SMNVEV (reference sequence). CDR3 length: 18 residues. V gave up 1 base and J gave up 0 bases, with 13 bases separating them. The sequencing input was blood. The chain is built from TRBV27 and TRBJ2-6; D is perhaps TRBD2 (6 bases). The TCR originated in an older woman in good health. The CDR3 loop is CASSLLGLGGSGANVLTF. The CDR3 region has the DNA TGTGCCAGCAGTTTATTGGGTTTGGGGGGCTCTGGGGCCAACGTCCTGACTTTC.